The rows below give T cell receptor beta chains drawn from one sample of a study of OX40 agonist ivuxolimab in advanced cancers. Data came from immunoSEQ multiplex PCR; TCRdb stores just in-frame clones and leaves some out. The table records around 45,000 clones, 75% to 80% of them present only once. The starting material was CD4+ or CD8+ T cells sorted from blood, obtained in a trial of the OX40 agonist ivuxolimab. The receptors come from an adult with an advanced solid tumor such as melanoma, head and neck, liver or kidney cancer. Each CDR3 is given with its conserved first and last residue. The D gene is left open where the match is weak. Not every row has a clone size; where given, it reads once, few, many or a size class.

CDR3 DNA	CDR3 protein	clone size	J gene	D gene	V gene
TGTGCCACCAGCAGGGGGGACAGGGTCACAGATACGCAGTATTTT	CATSRGDRVTDTQYF	-	TRBJ2-3	TRBD1	TRBV15
TGTGCCATCAGTGAGTTTTACGACAGGGCTGGGTCTGGCTACACCTTC	CAISEFYDRAGSGYTF	-	TRBJ1-2	TRBD1	TRBV10-3
TGTGCCAGCAGTTGGGACAGGGGAGGTTCCAATCAGCCCCAGCATTTT	CASSWDRGGSNQPQHF	-	TRBJ1-5	TRBD1	TRBV28
TGTGCCAGCAGCCTCGGACTGAACAATGAGCAGTTCTTC	CASSLGLNNEQFF	-	TRBJ2-1	-	TRBV11-3
TGTGCCTGGAGTGTTCGAGATAACACTGAAGCTTTCTTT	CAWSVRDNTEAFF	-	TRBJ1-1	-	TRBV30
TGTGCCAGCAGCTTCCTAGCGGGAGTCGAGCAGTACTTC	CASSFLAGVEQYF	-	TRBJ2-7	TRBD2	TRBV11-1
TGTGCCAGCACCGGAGGAAGCGGGGGAGTGACCCAGTACTTC	CASTGGSGGVTQYF	-	TRBJ2-5	TRBD2	TRBV2
TGTGCCAGCAGTTACAGCTTTTTGGACACTGAAGCTTTCTTT	CASSYSFLDTEAFF	few	TRBJ1-1	-	TRBV6-6
TGCGCCAGCAGCTTGGAGTGGGGGGGAGACACTGAAGCTTTCTTT	CASSLEWGGDTEAFF	-	TRBJ1-1	-	TRBV5-1
TGTGCCAGCAGTCCATCGGCCAGTCCTTACGAGCAGTACTTC	CASSPSASPYEQYF	-	TRBJ2-7	-	TRBV28
TGTGCCAGCAGCGGACACGGGGGGGAGCAGTTCTTC	CASSGHGGEQFF	-	TRBJ2-1	TRBD2	TRBV7-8
TGTGCCAGCAGCCCCCCGGGACTAGCCTACAATGAGCAGTTCTTC	CASSPPGLAYNEQFF	few	TRBJ2-1	TRBD2	TRBV7-3
TGTGCCAGCAGCTGGGGAAATGGGGGGGCGGAGACCCAGTACTTC	CASSWGNGGAETQYF	-	TRBJ2-5	-	TRBV4-2
TGTGCCAGTCTAGGGGCAGCAACTAATGAAAAACTGTTTTTT	CASLGAATNEKLFF	-	TRBJ1-4	-	TRBV7-9
TGTGCCAGCAGCCACCCTCGAACTAGCGGCAATGAGCAGTTCTTC	CASSHPRTSGNEQFF	-	TRBJ2-1	TRBD2	TRBV7-9
TGTGCCACCAGCAGACTCGAGGTGCCAGCGGGCGTTTACAATGAGCAGTTCTTC	CATSRLEVPAGVYNEQFF	-	TRBJ2-1	-	TRBV15
TGTGCCAGCAGCCAAGAGCTGAGGGGTGAGCAGTTCTTC	CASSQELRGEQFF	-	TRBJ2-1	-	TRBV14
TGCGCCAGCAGCTTGGGAGGGTTTGAAGATACGCAGTATTTT	CASSLGGFEDTQYF	-	TRBJ2-3	-	TRBV5-1
TGTGCCAGCAGCCAAGAGGACGGAGTTGGGGGTGGTGAGCAGTTCTTC	CASSQEDGVGGGEQFF	-	TRBJ2-1	-	TRBV4-2
TGCGCCAGCAGCTTGGTCGTCCCCTCGCGCAACGCAGATACGCAGTATTTT	CASSLVVPSRNADTQYF	-	TRBJ2-3	-	TRBV5-1
TGCGCCAGCAGCCCCGGTGGAGGAGAGCAGTACTTC	CASSPGGGEQYF	-	TRBJ2-7	-	TRBV5-1
TGTGCCAGCTCATCCGTCGAGACGGGATTCTATGGCTACACCTTC	CASSSVETGFYGYTF	-	TRBJ1-2	-	TRBV18
TGTGCCAGCAGTTACAGGGTTTACACTGAAGCTTTCTTT	CASSYRVYTEAFF	-	TRBJ1-1	-	TRBV28
TGTGCCAGCAGCCCTCGGGAACATTCGGCAAAACTGTTTTTT	CASSPREHSAKLFF	-	TRBJ1-4	-	TRBV11-2
TGTGCCAGCAGCTCGACTGAGCGGAGCTCCTCCCATGGCTACACCTTC	CASSSTERSSSHGYTF	-	TRBJ1-2	-	TRBV7-9
TGTGCCAAGGGACAGGGGGCGCAGGCCGATTCACCCCTCCACTTT	CAKGQGAQADSPLHF	-	TRBJ1-6	TRBD1	TRBV2
TGCGCCAGCAGCTTGGGGGAAGTGGGTCAGCCCCAGCATTTT	CASSLGEVGQPQHF	-	TRBJ1-5	-	TRBV5-1
TGTGCCAGCAGGACCCGCATATACACTTTCTCTGAGACCCAGTACTTC	CASRTRIYTFSETQYF	-	TRBJ2-5	-	TRBV21-1
TGTGCCAGCAGTTTATTAGGTCTTTATCAGCCCCAGCATTTT	CASSLLGLYQPQHF	-	TRBJ1-5	-	TRBV28
TGTGCCAGCAGTGACAGGGGGCGGCAGCCCCAGCATTTT	CASSDRGRQPQHF	-	TRBJ1-5	TRBD1	TRBV28
TGTGCCAGCAGCAAAGCGGCGCGGGAGGGTTCGGGGGAGCAGTACTTC	CASSKAAREGSGEQYF	once	TRBJ2-7	-	TRBV21-1
TGTGCCAGTAGCGTTAGTAGGTACGAGACCCAGTACTTC	CASSVSRYETQYF	once	TRBJ2-5	-	TRBV19
TGCGCCAGCAGCCCTTTTAGCAATCAGCCCCAGCATTTT	CASSPFSNQPQHF	-	TRBJ1-5	-	TRBV5-1
TGTGCCAGCACAAAGTCGACTAGCGACGATACGCAGTATTTT	CASTKSTSDDTQYF	-	TRBJ2-3	TRBD2	TRBV2
TGTGCCAGCAGCTTTAATAGCGGGAGACAAACCGGGGAGCTGTTTTTT	CASSFNSGRQTGELFF	few	TRBJ2-2	TRBD2	TRBV7-2
TGTGCCAGCAGTGATAACAGCCCAGGCTTCCCCTTC	CASSDNSPGFPF	-	TRBJ2-7	-	TRBV6-1
TGTGCCAGCAGTCTGGCGGGTGGCGTAACTGAAGCTTTCTTT	CASSLAGGVTEAFF	-	TRBJ1-1	-	TRBV28
TGTGCCAGCAGTGGGGGTGGGTTGGACCTGGGTTCACCCCTCCACTTT	CASSGGGLDLGSPLHF	few	TRBJ1-6	-	TRBV6-1
TGTGCCAGCAGCCCGGTAGAGGCCGGGGAGCTGTTTTTT	CASSPVEAGELFF	-	TRBJ2-2	-	TRBV9
TGTGCCAGCAGTTCTCCCACCGGCTTCGGGAGAAGGGGCTACACCTTC	CASSSPTGFGRRGYTF	-	TRBJ1-2	-	TRBV6-6
TGTGCCAGCAGTGAAGCGTCAGACTACACAGATACGCAGTATTTT	CASSEASDYTDTQYF	-	TRBJ2-3	-	TRBV6-1
TGTGCCAGCAGCCCAGAGGGGTTGATGAGCAATCAGCCCCAGCATTTT	CASSPEGLMSNQPQHF	once	TRBJ1-5	-	TRBV7-8